A single sample gave rise to the 7 T cell receptor beta chains below, sequenced in a study of blood T cell repertoires in COVID-19. Profiling relied on immunoSEQ multiplex PCR, and the TCRdb table lists in-frame clones only, not all of them. The sample includes roughly 150,000 clones, roughly 80% of them seen just once. Material for sequencing was peripheral blood. These receptors all come from a man between 65 and 80 years old with acute or convalescent COVID-19.

The chain carries TRBV7-9 and TRBJ1-6, with D maybe TRBD1 (6 bases). V was trimmed by 4 bases and J by 7 bases, leaving 11 bases between them. The germline CDR1 and CDR2 sequences are SEHNR and FQNEAQ (reference sequence). The CDR3 has 14 amino acids. The chain's CDR3 is CASSSGQLNSPLHF. CDR3 nucleotides: TGTGCCAGCAGCTCAGGACAGCTGAATTCACCCCTCCACTTT.

The V call is TRBV28, the J call TRBJ1-6; TRBD1 matches 10 bases. The CDR3 contains 14 residues. CDR1 and CDR2 from the germline V gene are MDHEN and SYDVKM. J lost 7 bases, V lost 6 bases, and 3 bases had no gene match. The CDR3, as DNA: TGTGCCAGCAGCTGGGACAGGGGAAATTCACCCCTCCACTTT. Translating gives CASSWDRGNSPLHF.

This rearrangement joins TRBV5-4 to TRBJ1-2; D possibly corresponds to TRBD1 (5 bases). This CDR3 comprises 13 residues. V was clipped by 3 bases and J by 7 bases, with 13 bases between them. Germline lookup yields CDR1 SGHNT and CDR2 YYREEE (reference sequence). The CDR3 region is CASSSGGKGGYTF. The CDR3 nucleotides are TGTGCCAGCAGCTCCGGGGGAAAGGGTGGCTACACCTTC.

The rearrangement joins TRBV18 to TRBJ2-2; 8 nucleotides align to TRBD1. From germline, CDR1 is KGHSH and CDR2 LQKENI. The CDR3 spans 16 residues. V was clipped by 1 base and J by 4 bases; unmatched bases: 5. For the CDR3, the DNA is TGTGCCAGCTCACCACGCAGGGGGCGGTTCACCGGGGAGCTGTTTTTT. As protein: CASSPRRGRFTGELFF. The full variable domain, rest sourced from reference TRBV18 and TRBJ2-2, is NAGVMQNPRHLVRRRGQEARLRCSPMKGHSHVYWYRQLPEEGLKFMVYLQKENIIDESGMPKERFSAEFPKEGPSILRIQQVVRGDSAAYFCASSPRRGRFTGELFFGEGSRLTVL.

V gene TRBV19 combines with J gene TRBJ2-3; no definite D call. Trimming shortened V by 3 bases and J by 5 bases, and 9 bases separated the two germline ends. CDR3 size: 13 residues. Germline CDR1 and CDR2: LNHDA and SQIVND (reference sequence). Here the CDR3 reads CASSIPTGDTQYF. As DNA, the CDR3 is TGTGCCAGTAGTATCCCGACTGGAGATACGCAGTATTTT.

This chain uses TRBV5-6 with TRBJ1-2; D is unclear. Germline V CDR1 and CDR2: SGHDT, YYEEEE. The CDR3 loop spans 12 amino acids. The V gene lost 4 bases and the J gene lost 5 bases, with 9 bases spanning the gap. CDR3 loop: CASSPAGYGYTF. The CDR3 region has the DNA TGTGCCAGCAGCCCCGCGGGATATGGCTACACCTTC.

The chain has TRBV6-1 and TRBJ1-3, with D hard to call. Trimming took 4 bases from V and 0 from J, leaving 13 bases between them. This CDR3 has 16 amino acids. Germline CDR1 MNHNS, CDR2 SASEGT. The CDR3 DNA sequence: TGTGCCAGCAGTGCCCCCGTTGCGCACTCTGGAAACACCATATATTTT. It is translated as CASSAPVAHSGNTIYF.